Sequencing of this TCR beta chain was carried out in a study of T cells in Graves' hyperthyroidism and ophthalmopathy. Per the germline V gene, CDR1 is MDHEN and CDR2 is SYDVKM. The CDR3 sequence is 16 residues long. Trimming shortened V by 3 bases and J by 2 bases, and 14 bases separated the two germline ends. There are many counts of this clonotype. RNA transcripts gave rise to amplified TCR beta CDR3 regions. Using the HTBI primer set, a first-round RT-PCR was run on the TCR CDR3. TCRdb analysed the multiplex PCR reads with MiXCR anew, one entry per CDR3 protein. The sample lists 500,000 to 750,000 distinct CDR3 sequences; around 14% were seen once.

This chain connects TRBV28 to TRBJ2-1, with D maybe TRBD1 (6 bases). The clonotype originates from a young woman with Graves' ophthalmopathy. The sequenced material came from blood. This chain's CDR3 is CASSLGDGTPYNEQFF. The CDR3 DNA reads as TGTGCCAGCAGTTTGGGGGACGGGACACCCTACAATGAGCAGTTCTTC.